The entry below describes one TCR beta chain. The target antigen is unknown. The sample providers were healthy Caucasian people from Russia, aged roughly 6 to 90. Staff drew about 10 milliliters of peripheral blood from each donor. These data originate in a study of blood T cells in healthy people across ages. Study outcomes and limitations: Leaving the PBMCs unsorted stopped any conclusive comparison of naive versus antigen-experienced cells. Naive T cell percentage strongly correlated with TCR beta diversity.

Alongside a J-beta primer mix, a sample-barcoded 5' primer served in a second PCR lasting 7 to 11 cycles. TCRdb passed the 5' RACE reads through MiXCR, listing each CDR3 protein once. The sample gives about 630,000 distinct CDR3 sequences, 21% of which show up once; 3.5% to 4% is in the top ten. The CDR3 totals 17 residues. V shed 5 bases and J 5 bases; nucleotides not matched to a gene: 10. Germline CDR1 reads SGHTA; CDR2 reads FQGTGA. This clonotype originated in a man between 65 and 80 years old in good health. This chain joins TRBV7-3 and TRBJ2-2; 11 bases are shared with TRBD2. The sample consisted of blood. CDR3 in amino acids: CASSPALGTSGTGELFF. CDR3 sequence (DNA): TGTGCCAGCAGCCCCGCCTTGGGGACTAGCGGTACCGGGGAGCTGTTTTTT.